This TCR beta chain was retrieved from a study of blood T cell repertoires in COVID-19. Turning to the study itself: Material from acute and convalescent COVID-19 was sourced from the United States, Italy and Spain. T cells, B-cell-depleted T cells, or PBMCs provided the cDNA or gDNA that served as material.

Per germline, CDR1 LNHDA and CDR2 SQIVND (reference sequence). CDR3 size: 15 residues. V lost 4 bases, J lost 4 bases, and 5 bases stayed unmatched. Original processing methods: Reference gene primer amplification gave estimated nucleated cell counts. The method was immunoSEQ multiplex PCR; TCRdb's version includes in-frame clones alone and lacks a portion of them. V, J and clone size derive from that table, while D and trimming were established from the DNA sequence. The table records 98,000 or so clones, about nine tenths of them present only once. Recruited during active infection, patients (from Seattle) were subsequently followed longitudinally.

Input material: peripheral blood. The TCR was taken from a man in his 60s with COVID-19, enrolled during active disease. V usage is TRBV19 and J usage is TRBJ2-1, with 9 bases fitting TRBD2. This chain's CDR3 is CASSRGLAFYNEQFF. The CDR3 DNA reads TGTGCCAGTAGTAGGGGACTAGCCTTTTACAATGAGCAGTTCTTC.